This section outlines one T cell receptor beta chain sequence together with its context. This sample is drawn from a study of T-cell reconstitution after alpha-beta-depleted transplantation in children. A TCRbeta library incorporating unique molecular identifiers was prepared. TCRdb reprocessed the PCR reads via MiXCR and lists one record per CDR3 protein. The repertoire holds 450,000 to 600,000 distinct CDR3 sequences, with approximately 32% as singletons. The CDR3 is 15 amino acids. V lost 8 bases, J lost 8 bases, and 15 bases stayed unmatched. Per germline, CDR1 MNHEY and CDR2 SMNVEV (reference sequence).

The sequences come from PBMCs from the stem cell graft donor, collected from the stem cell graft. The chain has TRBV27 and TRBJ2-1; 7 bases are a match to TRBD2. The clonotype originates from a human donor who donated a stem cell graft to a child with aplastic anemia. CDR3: CASSRLALPGDEQFF. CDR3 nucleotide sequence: TGTGCCAGCTCCCGACTAGCCCTCCCTGGGGATGAGCAGTTCTTC.